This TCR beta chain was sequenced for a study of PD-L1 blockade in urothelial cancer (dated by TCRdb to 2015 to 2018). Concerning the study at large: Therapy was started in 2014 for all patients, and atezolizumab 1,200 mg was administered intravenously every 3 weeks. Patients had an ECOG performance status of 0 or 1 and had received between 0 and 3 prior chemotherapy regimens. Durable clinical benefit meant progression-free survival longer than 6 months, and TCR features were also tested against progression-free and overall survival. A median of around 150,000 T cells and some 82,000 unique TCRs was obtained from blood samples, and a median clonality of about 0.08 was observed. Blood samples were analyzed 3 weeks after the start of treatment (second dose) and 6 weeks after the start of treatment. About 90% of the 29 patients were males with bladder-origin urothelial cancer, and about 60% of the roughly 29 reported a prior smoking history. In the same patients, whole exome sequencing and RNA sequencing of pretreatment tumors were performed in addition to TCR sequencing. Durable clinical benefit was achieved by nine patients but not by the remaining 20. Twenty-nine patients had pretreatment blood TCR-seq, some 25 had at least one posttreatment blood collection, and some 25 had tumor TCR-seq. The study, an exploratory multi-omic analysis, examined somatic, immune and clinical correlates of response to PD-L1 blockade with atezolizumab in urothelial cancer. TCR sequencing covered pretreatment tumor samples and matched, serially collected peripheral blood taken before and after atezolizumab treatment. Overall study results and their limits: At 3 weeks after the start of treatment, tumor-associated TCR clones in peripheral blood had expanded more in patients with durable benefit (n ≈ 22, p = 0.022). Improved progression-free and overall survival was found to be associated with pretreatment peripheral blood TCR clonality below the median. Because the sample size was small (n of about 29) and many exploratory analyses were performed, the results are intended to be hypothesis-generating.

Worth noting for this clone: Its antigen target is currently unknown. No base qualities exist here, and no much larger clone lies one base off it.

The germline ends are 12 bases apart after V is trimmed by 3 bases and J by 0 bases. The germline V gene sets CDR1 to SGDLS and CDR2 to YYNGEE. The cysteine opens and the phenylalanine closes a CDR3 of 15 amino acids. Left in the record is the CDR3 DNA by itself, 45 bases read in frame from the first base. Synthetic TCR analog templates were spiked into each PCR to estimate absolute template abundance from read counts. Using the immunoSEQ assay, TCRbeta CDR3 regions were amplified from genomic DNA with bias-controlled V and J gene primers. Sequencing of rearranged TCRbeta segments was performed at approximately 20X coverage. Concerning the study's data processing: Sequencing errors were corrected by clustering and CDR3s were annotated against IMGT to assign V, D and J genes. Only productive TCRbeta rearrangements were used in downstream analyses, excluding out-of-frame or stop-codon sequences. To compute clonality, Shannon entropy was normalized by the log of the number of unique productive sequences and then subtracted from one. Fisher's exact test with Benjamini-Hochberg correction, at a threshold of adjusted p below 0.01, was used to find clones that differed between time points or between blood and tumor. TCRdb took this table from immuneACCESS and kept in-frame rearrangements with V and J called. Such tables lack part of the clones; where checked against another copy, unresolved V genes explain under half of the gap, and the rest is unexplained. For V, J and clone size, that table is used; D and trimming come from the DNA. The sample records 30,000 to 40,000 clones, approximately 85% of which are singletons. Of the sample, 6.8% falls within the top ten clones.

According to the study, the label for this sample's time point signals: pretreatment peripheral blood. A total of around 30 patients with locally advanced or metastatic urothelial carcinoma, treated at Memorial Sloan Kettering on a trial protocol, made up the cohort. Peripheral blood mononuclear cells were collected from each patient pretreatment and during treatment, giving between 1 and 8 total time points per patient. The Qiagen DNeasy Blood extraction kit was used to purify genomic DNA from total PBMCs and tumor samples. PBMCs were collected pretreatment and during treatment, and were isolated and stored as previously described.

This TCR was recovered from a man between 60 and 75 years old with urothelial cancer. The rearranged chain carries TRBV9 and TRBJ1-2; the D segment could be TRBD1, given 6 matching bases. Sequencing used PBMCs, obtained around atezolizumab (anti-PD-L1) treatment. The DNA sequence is TGTGCCAGCAGCGGCTCCAGGACAGCTAACTATGGCTACACCTTC. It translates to CASSGSRTANYGYTF. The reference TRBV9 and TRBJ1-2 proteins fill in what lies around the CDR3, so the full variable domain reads DSGVTQTPKHLITATGQRVTLRCSPRSGDLSVYWYQQSLDQGLQFLIQYYNGEERAKGNILERFSAQQFPDLHSELNLSSLELGDSALYFCASSGSRTANYGYTFGSGTRLTVV.